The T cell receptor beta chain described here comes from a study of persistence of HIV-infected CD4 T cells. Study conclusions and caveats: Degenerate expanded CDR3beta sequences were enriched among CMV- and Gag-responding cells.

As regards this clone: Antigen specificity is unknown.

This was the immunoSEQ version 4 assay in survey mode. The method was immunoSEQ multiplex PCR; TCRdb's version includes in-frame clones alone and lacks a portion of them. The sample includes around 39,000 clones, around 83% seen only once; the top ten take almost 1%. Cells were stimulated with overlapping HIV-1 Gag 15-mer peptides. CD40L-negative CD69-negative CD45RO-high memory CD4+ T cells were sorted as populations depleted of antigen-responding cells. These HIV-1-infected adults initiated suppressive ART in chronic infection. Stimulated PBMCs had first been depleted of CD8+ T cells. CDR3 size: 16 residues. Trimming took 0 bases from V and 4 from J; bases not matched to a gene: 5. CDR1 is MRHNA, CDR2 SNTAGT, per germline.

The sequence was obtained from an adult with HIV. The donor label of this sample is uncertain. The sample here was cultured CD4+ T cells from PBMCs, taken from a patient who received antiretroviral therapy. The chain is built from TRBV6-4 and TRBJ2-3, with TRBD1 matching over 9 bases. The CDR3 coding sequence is TGTGCCAGCAGTGACTCGTGGGACAGGGAGGCAGATACGCAGTATTTT. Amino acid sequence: CASSDSWDREADTQYF.